The 13 T cell receptor beta chains presented below share a single source sample, sequenced in a study of blood T cell repertoires in COVID-19. Only in-frame clones appear in the TCRdb table, and some are missing; sequencing was by immunoSEQ multiplex PCR. The table records about 49,000 clones, around 68% of them present only once. Material for sequencing was peripheral blood. All receptors derive from a woman aged 70 to 79 with acute or convalescent COVID-19.

The rearrangement joins TRBV5-4 to TRBJ2-7; 8 bases align to TRBD2. From germline, CDR1 is SGHNT and CDR2 YYREEE (reference sequence). Trimming took 2 bases from V and 3 from J; bases not matched to a gene: 13. The CDR3 is 17 amino acids. In DNA form, the CDR3 reads TGTGCCAGCAGCTTTCAGACCGGGACTAGTCTATTCTACGAGCAGTACTTC. Translation: CASSFQTGTSLFYEQYF.

The chain uses TRBV6-5 and TRBJ1-6, with 7 nucleotides matching TRBD1. Germline V lookup: CDR1 MNHEY, CDR2 SVGAGI. The trim removed 2 bases at V and 10 bases at J, leaving 8 bases unmatched. This CDR3 is 15 amino acids long. The CDR3 sequence is CASSYEYRGGSPLHF. The DNA of the CDR3 is TGTGCCAGCAGTTACGAGTACAGGGGTGGGTCACCCCTCCACTTT.

The table lists this clone with a count of one. The chain links TRBV10-3 to TRBJ2-3, with 7 bases fitting TRBD1. CDR1 and CDR2 (germline): ENHRY, SYGVKD. V shed 8 bases, J shed 5 bases, and the junction held 7 bases outside the gene matches. This CDR3 is 13 amino acids long. The CDR3 spells CAIGRTGGDTQYF. Here the CDR3 DNA reads TGTGCCATCGGGCGGACAGGAGGAGATACGCAGTATTTT.

This clone was seen a single time. This rearrangement joins TRBV6-4 to TRBJ1-5; 7 bases line up with TRBD1. CDR1 and CDR2 from the germline V gene are MRHNA and SNTAGT. The CDR3 consists of 13 residues. The V and J ends lost 8 bases and 7 bases, in that order; junction bases with no gene match: 8. The CDR3 nucleotides read TGTGCCAGCGGGCAAGGGGGCGTGCAGCCCCAGCATTTT. Its protein is CASGQGGVQPQHF.

Regarding this clone: Additional DNA sequences in this sample encode the identical CDR3. V gene TRBV5-1 combines with J gene TRBJ2-3; 10 bases are shared with TRBD1. The length of the CDR3 is 14 residues. CDR1 SGHRS and CDR2 YFSETQ come from the germline V gene. With 0 bases clipped from V and 6 bases from J, the junction kept 1 base outside the gene matches. CDR3 bases: TGCGCCAGCAGCTTGGGACAGGGGGCGGATACGCAGTATTTT. It specifies CASSLGQGADTQYF.

This rearrangement joins TRBV21-1 to TRBJ2-7; TRBD1 is the table's D call, not checked against the DNA. TRBV21-1 is a known pseudogene. The CDR3 is 15 amino acids. The CDR3 loop reads CASSLTRDRHYEQYF. The CDR3 DNA reads TGTGCCAGCAGCTTAACTAGGGACAGGCATTACGAGCAGTACTTC.

The rearrangement uses TRBV7-3 and TRBJ2-2, with D possibly matching TRBD2 (5 bases). With 8 bases removed from V and 4 bases from J, the gap between germline ends came to 8 bases. The CDR3 contains 12 residues. Per the germline V gene, CDR1 is SGHTA and CDR2 is FQGTGA. CDR3 loop: CASRTVTGELFF. The DNA of the CDR3 is TGTGCCAGCCGGACTGTCACCGGGGAGCTGTTTTTT.

The rearrangement joins TRBV27 to TRBJ1-2; 10 nucleotides line up with TRBD1. Germline V gene lookup returns CDR1 MNHEY and CDR2 SMNVEV (reference sequence). Trimming removed 5 bases from V and 8 bases from J; junction bases left unmatched: 11. The length of the CDR3 is 15 residues. CDR3 bases: TGTGCCAGCAGTCTCGCCGGGGACAGGGGTAAAGGCTACACCTTC. Translated: CASSLAGDRGKGYTF.

This clone was seen a few times. The V gene is TRBV7-3, the J gene TRBJ2-6; D remains ambiguous. Trimming removed 3 bases from V and 2 bases from J, with 2 bases in between. CDR1 and CDR2 (germline): SGHTA, FQGTGA. The CDR3 spans 13 residues. The DNA of the CDR3 is TGTGCCAGCAGCTTCGCTGGGGCCAACGTCCTGACTTTC. Protein: CASSFAGANVLTF.

The rearrangement links TRBV7-9 to TRBJ2-3, with TRBD2 matching over 10 bases. V was pared by 8 bases and J by 5 bases, with 10 bases of the junction left unmatched. The CDR3 loop spans 15 amino acids. Germline V lookup: CDR1 SEHNR, CDR2 FQNEAQ (reference sequence). The CDR3 region has the DNA TGTGCCAGCGCCGACAGCGGGGGGGTTGTAGATACGCAGTATTTT. It translates to CASADSGGVVDTQYF.

The J gene is TRBJ2-7, the V gene TRBV5-6; tentatively, D is TRBD2 (7 bases). The CDR3 is 14 amino acids. Germline V gene lookup returns CDR1 SGHDT and CDR2 YYEEEE. V lost 2 bases and J 4 bases, leaving 13 bases between the germline ends. DNA for the CDR3: TGTGCCAGCAGCTTAGGAGGGGGAGGGTACGAGCAGTACTTC. Translation: CASSLGGGGYEQYF. The whole variable domain, remainder taken from reference TRBV5-6 and TRBJ2-7, is DAGVTQSPTHLIKTRGQQVTLRCSPKSGHDTVSWYQQALGQGPQFIFQYYEEEERQRGNFPDRFSGHQFPNYSSELNVNALLLGDSALYLCASSLGGGGYEQYFGPGTRLTVT.

This clone was seen only a few times. The chain carries TRBV18 and TRBJ2-7; TRBD2 matches 7 bases. V trimming: 2 bases; J trimming: 5 bases; junction bases outside the gene matches: 0. The germline V gene encodes CDR1 KGHSH and CDR2 LQKENI. The CDR3 is made up of 12 amino acids. DNA of the CDR3: TGTGCCAGCTCACCAGGGAGGGACGAGCAGTACTTC. Its protein is CASSPGRDEQYF. The whole variable domain, filled in from reference TRBV18 and TRBJ2-7, reads NAGVMQNPRHLVRRRGQEARLRCSPMKGHSHVYWYRQLPEEGLKFMVYLQKENIIDESGMPKERFSAEFPKEGPSILRIQQVVRGDSAAYFCASSPGRDEQYFGPGTRLTVT.

This sequence joins TRBV29-1 and TRBJ2-5; D call uncertain. V lost 3 bases and J 2 bases, leaving 13 bases between the germline ends. The CDR3 totals 14 residues. Germline lookup yields CDR1 SQVTM and CDR2 ANQGSEA. This CDR3 reads CSVDSWAEQETQYF. In nucleotides, the CDR3 is TGCAGCGTTGACTCCTGGGCCGAACAAGAGACCCAGTACTTC.